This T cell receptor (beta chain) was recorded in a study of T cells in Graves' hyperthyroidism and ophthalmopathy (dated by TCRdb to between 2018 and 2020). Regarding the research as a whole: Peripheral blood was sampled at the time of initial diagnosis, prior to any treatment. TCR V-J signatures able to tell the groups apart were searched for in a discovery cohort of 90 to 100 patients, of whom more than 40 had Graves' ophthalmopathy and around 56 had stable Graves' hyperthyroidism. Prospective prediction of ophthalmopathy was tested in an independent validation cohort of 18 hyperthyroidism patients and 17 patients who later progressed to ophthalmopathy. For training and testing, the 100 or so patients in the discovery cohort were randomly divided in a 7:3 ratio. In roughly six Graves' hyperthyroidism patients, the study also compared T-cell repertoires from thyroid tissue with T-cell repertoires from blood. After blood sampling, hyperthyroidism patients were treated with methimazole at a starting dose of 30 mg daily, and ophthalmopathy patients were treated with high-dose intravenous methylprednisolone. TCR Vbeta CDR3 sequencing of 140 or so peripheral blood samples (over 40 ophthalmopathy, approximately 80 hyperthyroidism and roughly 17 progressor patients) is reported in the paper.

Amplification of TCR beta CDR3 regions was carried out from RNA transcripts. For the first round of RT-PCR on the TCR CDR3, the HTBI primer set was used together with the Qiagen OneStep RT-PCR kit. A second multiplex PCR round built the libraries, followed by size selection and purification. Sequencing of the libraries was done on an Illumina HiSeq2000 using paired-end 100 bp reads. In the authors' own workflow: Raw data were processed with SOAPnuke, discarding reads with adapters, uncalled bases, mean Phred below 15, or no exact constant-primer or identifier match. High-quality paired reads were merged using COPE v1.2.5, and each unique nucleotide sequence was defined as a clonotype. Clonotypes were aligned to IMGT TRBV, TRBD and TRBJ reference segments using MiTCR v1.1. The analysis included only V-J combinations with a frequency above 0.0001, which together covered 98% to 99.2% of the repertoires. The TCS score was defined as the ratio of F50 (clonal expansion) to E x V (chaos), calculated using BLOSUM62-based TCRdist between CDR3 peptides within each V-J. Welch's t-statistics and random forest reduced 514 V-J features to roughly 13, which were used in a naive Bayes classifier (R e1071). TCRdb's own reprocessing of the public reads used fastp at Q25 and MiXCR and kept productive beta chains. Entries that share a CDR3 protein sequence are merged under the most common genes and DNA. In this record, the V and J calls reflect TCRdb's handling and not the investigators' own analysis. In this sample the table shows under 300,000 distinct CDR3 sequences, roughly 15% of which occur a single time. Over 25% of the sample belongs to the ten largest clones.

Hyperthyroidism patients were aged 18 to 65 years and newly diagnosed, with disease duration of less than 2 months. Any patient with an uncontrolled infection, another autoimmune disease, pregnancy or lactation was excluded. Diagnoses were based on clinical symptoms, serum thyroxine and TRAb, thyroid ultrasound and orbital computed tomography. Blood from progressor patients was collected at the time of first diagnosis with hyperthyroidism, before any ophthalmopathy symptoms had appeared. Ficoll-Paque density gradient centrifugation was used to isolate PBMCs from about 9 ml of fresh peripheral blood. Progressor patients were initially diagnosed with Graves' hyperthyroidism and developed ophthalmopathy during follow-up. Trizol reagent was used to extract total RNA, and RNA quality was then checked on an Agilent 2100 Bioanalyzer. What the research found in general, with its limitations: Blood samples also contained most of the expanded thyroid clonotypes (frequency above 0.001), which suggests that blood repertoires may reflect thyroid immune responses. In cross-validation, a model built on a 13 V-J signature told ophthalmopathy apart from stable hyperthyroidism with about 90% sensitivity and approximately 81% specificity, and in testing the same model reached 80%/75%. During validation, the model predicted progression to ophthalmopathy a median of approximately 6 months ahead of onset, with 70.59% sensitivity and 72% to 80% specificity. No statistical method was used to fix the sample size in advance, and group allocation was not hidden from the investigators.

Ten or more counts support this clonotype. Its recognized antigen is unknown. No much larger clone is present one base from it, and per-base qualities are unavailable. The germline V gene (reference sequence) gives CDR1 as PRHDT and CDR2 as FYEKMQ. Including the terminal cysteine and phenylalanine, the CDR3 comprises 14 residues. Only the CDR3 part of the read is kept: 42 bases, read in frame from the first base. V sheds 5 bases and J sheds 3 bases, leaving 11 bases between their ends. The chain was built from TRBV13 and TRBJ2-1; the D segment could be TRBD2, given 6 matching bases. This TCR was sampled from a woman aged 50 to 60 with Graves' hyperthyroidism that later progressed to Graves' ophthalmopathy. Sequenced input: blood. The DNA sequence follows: TGTGCCAGCAGCCCCGGGGGTTACTACAATGAGCAGTTCTTC. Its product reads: CASSPGGYYNEQFF.